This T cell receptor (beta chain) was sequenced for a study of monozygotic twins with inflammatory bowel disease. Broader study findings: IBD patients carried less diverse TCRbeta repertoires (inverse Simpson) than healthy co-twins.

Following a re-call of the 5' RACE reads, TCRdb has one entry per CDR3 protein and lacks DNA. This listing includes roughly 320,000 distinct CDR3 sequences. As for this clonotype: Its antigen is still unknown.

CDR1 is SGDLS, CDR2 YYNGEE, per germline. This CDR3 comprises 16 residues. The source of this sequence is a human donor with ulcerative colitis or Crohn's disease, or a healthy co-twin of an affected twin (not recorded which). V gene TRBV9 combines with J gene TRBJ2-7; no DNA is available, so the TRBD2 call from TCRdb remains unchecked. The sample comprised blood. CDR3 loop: CASTTRRTSGSYEQYF.